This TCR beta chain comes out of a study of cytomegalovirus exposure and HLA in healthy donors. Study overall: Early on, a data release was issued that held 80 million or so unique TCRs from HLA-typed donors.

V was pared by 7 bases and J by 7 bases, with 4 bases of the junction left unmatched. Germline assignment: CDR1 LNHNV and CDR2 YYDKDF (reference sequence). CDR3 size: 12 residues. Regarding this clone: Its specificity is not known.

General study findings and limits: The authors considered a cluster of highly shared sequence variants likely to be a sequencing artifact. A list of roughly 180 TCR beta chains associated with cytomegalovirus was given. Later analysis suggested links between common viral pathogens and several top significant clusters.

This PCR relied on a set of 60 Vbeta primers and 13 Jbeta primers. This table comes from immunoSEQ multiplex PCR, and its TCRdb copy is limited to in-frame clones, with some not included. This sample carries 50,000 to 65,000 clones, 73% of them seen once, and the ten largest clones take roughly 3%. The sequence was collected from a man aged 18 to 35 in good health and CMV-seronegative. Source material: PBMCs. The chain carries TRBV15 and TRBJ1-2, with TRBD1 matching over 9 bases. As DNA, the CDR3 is TGTGCCACCACCGGACAGGGGCCTGGCTACACCTTC. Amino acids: CATTGQGPGYTF.